The rows below give T cell receptor beta chains drawn from one sample of a study of Graves' ophthalmopathy and Graves' hyperthyroidism. MiXCR, applied by TCRdb to the multiplex PCR reads, yields one record per CDR3 protein. This sample carries roughly 170,000 distinct CDR3 sequences, around two fifths of them seen once, and the ten largest clones take 8% to 9.5%. Sequencing input: peripheral blood. The source is a man younger than 45 with Graves' ophthalmopathy. Both conserved end residues are part of each CDR3. The D gene is left open where the match is weak. Some rows have no size entry. The others give once, few or many, or a class for an expanded clone.

d_call	j_call	v_call	clone_size	cdr3_nt	cdr3_aa
TRBD2	TRBJ2-7	TRBV6-5	.	TGTGCCAGCAGTTACGGCGGGGGCTCCTACGAGCAGTACTTC	CASSYGGGSYEQYF
TRBD1	TRBJ2-7	TRBV20-1	many	TGCAGTGCGCCAGGACAGGAAAAGATCTACGAGCAGTACTTC	CSAPGQEKIYEQYF
.	TRBJ1-5	TRBV5-4	.	TGTGCCAGCAGCTTGGCCTACGACTCCAGGTGGGGCAATCAGCCCCAGCATTTT	CASSLAYDSRWGNQPQHF
TRBD1	TRBJ1-2	TRBV28	many	TGTGCCAGCATGACAGGGCCTGGGGGCTACACCTTC	CASMTGPGGYTF
.	TRBJ1-1	TRBV6-1	many	TGTGCCAGCCGGAGAGGGAACACTGAAGCTTTCTTT	CASRRGNTEAFF
TRBD1	TRBJ1-2	TRBV13	many	TGTGCCAGCAGCGCAGAGGACAGGGGAGATCTCTATGGCTACACCTTC	CASSAEDRGDLYGYTF
TRBD1	TRBJ1-5	TRBV19	.	TGTGCCACCAATGAACACGCTTCGAACAGGGGGAGAACTCAGCCCCAGCATTTT	CATNEHASNRGRTQPQHF
.	TRBJ2-7	TRBV6-2/TRBV6-3	many	TGTGCCAGCAGTTCCACAAGCCAAGAGCAGTACTTC	CASSSTSQEQYF
.	TRBJ2-2	TRBV12-3/TRBV12-4	.	TGTGCCAGCAGTTCCCTCCCCGGGGAGCTGTTTTTT	CASSSLPGELFF
.	TRBJ2-5	TRBV6-2/TRBV6-3	.	TGTGCCAGCAGTTACGATGGTGTCCAAGAGACCCAGTACTTC	CASSYDGVQETQYF
.	TRBJ1-2	TRBV9	many	TGTGCCAGCAGCGCCATGGGGGGGCCCGGCTATGGCTACACCTTC	CASSAMGGPGYGYTF
TRBD1	TRBJ2-7	TRBV6-1	few	TGTGCTACGACAGGGGGCTACGAGCAGTACTTC	CATTGGYEQYF
TRBD2	TRBJ2-7	TRBV12-5	many	TGTGCTAGTGGTCTTGGACTAGCGGGATCATCCTACGAGCAGTACTTC	CASGLGLAGSSYEQYF
.	TRBJ2-5	TRBV6-2/TRBV6-3	.	TGTGCCAGCAGGGCTTGGGGGGAAGAGACCCAGTACTTC	CASRAWGEETQYF
.	TRBJ2-7	TRBV27	.	TGTGCCAGCAGTTCATTGACAGTGAAGGGCTACGAGCAGTACTTC	CASSSLTVKGYEQYF
TRBD1	TRBJ1-1	TRBV6-5	.	TGTGCCAGCAGTTCTCATTATCAGGGGGCGCGGAGGGCTTTCTTT	CASSSHYQGARRAFF
.	TRBJ2-4	TRBV7-9	many	TGTGCCAGCAGCTTTTCCAGGGTAGCCAAAAACATTCAGTACTTC	CASSFSRVAKNIQYF
.	TRBJ1-3	TRBV12-3/TRBV12-4	.	TGTGCCAGCAGGTTGGGACGGGACGTACCCTCTGGAAACACCATATATTTT	CASRLGRDVPSGNTIYF
.	TRBJ2-7	TRBV7-3	many	TGTGCCAGCAGCGGAACTCAGACTCACTCGGGTACGTTTTTGGGTGAGCAGTACTTC	CASSGTQTHSGTFLGEQYF
.	TRBJ2-7	TRBV2	many	TGTGCCAGCAGTCCACAAGACTACGAGCAGTACTTC	CASSPQDYEQYF
.	TRBJ2-7	TRBV28	many	TGTGCCAGCAGTCCCGCCTCCCTGCTAACCCCCTACGAGCAGTACTTC	CASSPASLLTPYEQYF
TRBD2	TRBJ2-5	TRBV12-3/TRBV12-4	many	TGTGCCAGCGCCGCCGGGACTACCGTCACGACCCAGTACTTC	CASAAGTTVTTQYF
.	TRBJ2-7	TRBV11-3	few	TGTGCCAGCAGCTTAGCGGGGTGGGAGCAGTACTTC	CASSLAGWEQYF
.	TRBJ1-5	TRBV29-1	many	TGCAGCGTTGGGAGGGGGAGCAATCAGCCCCAGCATTTT	CSVGRGSNQPQHF
.	TRBJ2-7	TRBV19	many	TGTGCCAGTAGTATTGGAGACTCGCGCTACGAGCAGTACTTC	CASSIGDSRYEQYF
TRBD1	TRBJ1-5	TRBV4-2	.	TGTGCCAGCAGCCAGCGCAGGGGGCAAGGTCAGCCCCAGCATTTT	CASSQRRGQGQPQHF